Listed below are T cell receptor beta chains from one sample, sequenced in a study of blood T cell repertoires in COVID-19. Here immunoSEQ multiplex PCR was the method, and the copy in TCRdb shows in-frame clones only, minus some. The data show fewer than 250,000 clones, 85% to 90% seen once. Input material: peripheral blood. The source of these receptors is a young man with COVID-19, enrolled during active disease. Both conserved end residues are part of each CDR3. The D gene is left open where the match is weak. Part of the rows lack a size; the others show once, few, many or a class for expanded clones.

cdr3_length: 14
clone_size: NA
j_call: TRBJ2-4
d_call: NA
v_call: TRBV7-9
cdr3_nt: TGTGCCAGCAGCGGGGGGATGAAGGGGAACATTCAGTACTTC
cdr3_aa: CASSGGMKGNIQYF

cdr3_length: 19
clone_size: once
j_call: TRBJ2-3
d_call: TRBD2
v_call: TRBV4-2
cdr3_nt: TGTGCCAGCAGCCATTCCAGACTAGCGGGGGGACGGGAGGCAGATACGCAGTATTTT
cdr3_aa: CASSHSRLAGGREADTQYF

cdr3_length: 19
clone_size: NA
j_call: TRBJ2-2
d_call: TRBD1
v_call: TRBV10-3
cdr3_nt: TGTGCCATCAGTCCGCGCGAGGGTACGGGACAGCTGAACACCGGGGAGCTGTTTTTT
cdr3_aa: CAISPREGTGQLNTGELFF

cdr3_length: 15
clone_size: once
j_call: TRBJ2-7
d_call: NA
v_call: TRBV4-2
cdr3_nt: TGTGCCAGCAGCCAGACCTCCCCAGGGGTATACGAGCAGTACTTC
cdr3_aa: CASSQTSPGVYEQYF

cdr3_length: 13
clone_size: once
j_call: TRBJ1-1
d_call: TRBD1
v_call: TRBV9
cdr3_nt: TGTGCCAGCAGCAGGGACAGTAACACTGAAGCTTTCTTT
cdr3_aa: CASSRDSNTEAFF

cdr3_length: 17
clone_size: NA
j_call: TRBJ1-5
d_call: TRBD1
v_call: TRBV7-8
cdr3_nt: TGTGCCAGCAGCTTAGTGGCAGGGGGCCGGGGCAATCAGCCCCAGCATTTT
cdr3_aa: CASSLVAGGRGNQPQHF

cdr3_length: 12
clone_size: many
j_call: TRBJ2-7
d_call: TRBD1
v_call: TRBV5-1
cdr3_nt: TGCGCCAGCAGCAACGGACAGGGGGCGGAGTACTTC
cdr3_aa: CASSNGQGAEYF

cdr3_length: 14
clone_size: NA
j_call: TRBJ1-1
d_call: NA
v_call: TRBV6-5
cdr3_nt: TGTGCCAGCAGCCCCTGGGGGCGGGACACTGAAGCTTTCTTT
cdr3_aa: CASSPWGRDTEAFF

cdr3_length: 15
clone_size: NA
j_call: TRBJ2-3
d_call: NA
v_call: TRBV6-5
cdr3_nt: TGTGCCAGCAGTCTAGCGCCGACTAGCACAGATACGCAGTATTTT
cdr3_aa: CASSLAPTSTDTQYF

cdr3_length: 17
clone_size: NA
j_call: TRBJ1-2
d_call: NA
v_call: TRBV2
cdr3_nt: TGTGCCAGCAGTGAAGGGGTGACAGGAAAGAGGGGCTATGGCTACACCTTC
cdr3_aa: CASSEGVTGKRGYGYTF

cdr3_length: 20
clone_size: once
j_call: TRBJ2-1
d_call: TRBD2
v_call: TRBV15
cdr3_nt: TGTGCCACCAGCAGAGAGGGACTAGCGGGGTACCCCTCCGGGTACAATGAGCAGTTCTTC
cdr3_aa: CATSREGLAGYPSGYNEQFF

cdr3_length: 18
clone_size: once
j_call: TRBJ1-4
d_call: TRBD1
v_call: TRBV7-8
cdr3_nt: TGTGCCAGCAGCTTAGGGGGGACAGGGAATCCAACTAATGAAAAACTGTTTTTT
cdr3_aa: CASSLGGTGNPTNEKLFF

cdr3_length: 15
clone_size: few
j_call: TRBJ1-4
d_call: NA
v_call: TRBV5-1
cdr3_nt: TGCGCCAGCAGCTTAGGGGGACATACTAATGAAAAACTGTTTTTT
cdr3_aa: CASSLGGHTNEKLFF

cdr3_length: 15
clone_size: NA
j_call: TRBJ1-3
d_call: NA
v_call: TRBV6-5
cdr3_nt: TGTGCCAGCAGTTACAGGCAGGGTCAAGGAAACACCATATATTTT
cdr3_aa: CASSYRQGQGNTIYF

cdr3_length: 13
clone_size: NA
j_call: TRBJ2-7
d_call: NA
v_call: TRBV4-3
cdr3_nt: TGCGCCAGCAGCCAAGATAGCGCGGGAGAGCAGTACTTC
cdr3_aa: CASSQDSAGEQYF

cdr3_length: 17
clone_size: NA
j_call: TRBJ1-1
d_call: TRBD1
v_call: TRBV19
cdr3_nt: TGTGCCAGTAGTTGGGACCGAGGGGGCGGGTCGGAAGTCGGAGCTTTCTTT
cdr3_aa: CASSWDRGGGSEVGAFF

cdr3_length: 13
clone_size: NA
j_call: TRBJ2-7
d_call: TRBD2
v_call: TRBV28
cdr3_nt: TGTGCCAGCACCCTCCGAGCAGCGGGGGAGCAGTACTTC
cdr3_aa: CASTLRAAGEQYF

cdr3_length: 16
clone_size: NA
j_call: TRBJ1-3
d_call: TRBD1
v_call: TRBV7-9
cdr3_nt: TGTGCTAGCAGCCAACCCGCGGACAGGGGAGGAAACACCATATATTTT
cdr3_aa: CASSQPADRGGNTIYF

cdr3_length: 13
clone_size: NA
j_call: TRBJ1-6
d_call: NA
v_call: TRBV7-2
cdr3_nt: TGTGCCAGCCACGGGAGGCAGGGGTCACCCCTCCACTTT
cdr3_aa: CASHGRQGSPLHF

cdr3_length: 13
clone_size: NA
j_call: TRBJ2-7
d_call: NA
v_call: TRBV7-2
cdr3_nt: TGTGCCAGCAGCTGGGACACAACCTACGAGCAGTACTTC
cdr3_aa: CASSWDTTYEQYF

cdr3_length: 15
clone_size: NA
j_call: TRBJ2-5
d_call: TRBD1
v_call: TRBV19
cdr3_nt: TGTGCCAGTAGCTACGGACAGGACTTCCAAGAGACCCAGTACTTC
cdr3_aa: CASSYGQDFQETQYF

cdr3_length: 15
clone_size: few
j_call: TRBJ1-5
d_call: NA
v_call: TRBV5-1
cdr3_nt: TGCGCCAGCAGCTTGGATGACAGCCGCAATCAGCCCCAGCATTTT
cdr3_aa: CASSLDDSRNQPQHF

cdr3_length: 15
clone_size: once
j_call: TRBJ2-2
d_call: TRBD1
v_call: TRBV24-1
cdr3_nt: TGTGCCACCAGTTTGGGACAGGGGTTCACCGGGGAGCTGTTTTTT
cdr3_aa: CATSLGQGFTGELFF

cdr3_length: 13
clone_size: NA
j_call: TRBJ1-2
d_call: TRBD1
v_call: TRBV6-5
cdr3_nt: TGTGCCAGCAGCCTCGGGACAGACTATGGCTACACCTTC
cdr3_aa: CASSLGTDYGYTF

cdr3_length: 16
clone_size: NA
j_call: TRBJ1-3
d_call: TRBD1
v_call: TRBV4-3
cdr3_nt: TGCGCCAGCAGCCAAGCGCACAGGGGCCCTGGAAACACCATATATTTT
cdr3_aa: CASSQAHRGPGNTIYF

cdr3_length: 14
clone_size: once
j_call: TRBJ1-6
d_call: NA
v_call: TRBV27
cdr3_nt: TGTGCCAGCAGGTGGGGGGACCATAATTCACCCCTCCACTTT
cdr3_aa: CASRWGDHNSPLHF

cdr3_length: 15
clone_size: once
j_call: TRBJ2-1
d_call: TRBD2
v_call: TRBV18
cdr3_nt: TGTGCCAGCTCACCAAGGGTAGCGGGAGTTGGTGAGCAGTTCTTC
cdr3_aa: CASSPRVAGVGEQFF

cdr3_length: 15
clone_size: once
j_call: TRBJ1-1
d_call: NA
v_call: TRBV10-3
cdr3_nt: TGTGCCATCAGTGATCGGGCAGGGGCGAACACTGAAGCTTTCTTT
cdr3_aa: CAISDRAGANTEAFF

cdr3_length: 15
clone_size: NA
j_call: TRBJ1-2
d_call: TRBD1
v_call: TRBV28
cdr3_nt: TGTGCCAGCAGTGAATACGCCGGGACAGGCTATGGCTACACCTTC
cdr3_aa: CASSEYAGTGYGYTF

cdr3_length: 18
clone_size: NA
j_call: TRBJ2-6
d_call: NA
v_call: TRBV4-1
cdr3_nt: TGCGCCAGCAGCCAAGATACGGGGACAAGCTCTGGGGCCAACGTCCTGACTTTC
cdr3_aa: CASSQDTGTSSGANVLTF

cdr3_length: 16
clone_size: NA
j_call: TRBJ1-4
d_call: NA
v_call: TRBV2
cdr3_nt: TGTGCCAGCAGACTTTGGGCGGGGGGTAAGAATGAAAAACTGTTTTTT
cdr3_aa: CASRLWAGGKNEKLFF

cdr3_length: 12
clone_size: NA
j_call: TRBJ1-2
d_call: NA
v_call: TRBV12-3/TRBV12-4
cdr3_nt: TGTGCCAGCTCGGAGGGGTCTTATGGCTACACCTTC
cdr3_aa: CASSEGSYGYTF

cdr3_length: 11
clone_size: NA
j_call: TRBJ1-1
d_call: NA
v_call: TRBV5-5
cdr3_nt: TGTGCCAGCAGCTTGGAGGGGGACGCTTTCTTT
cdr3_aa: CASSLEGDAFF

cdr3_length: 18
clone_size: NA
j_call: TRBJ2-2
d_call: NA
v_call: TRBV7-2
cdr3_nt: TGTGCCAGCAGCTTAGCGGGGGCAGGGGCCGCGAACACCGGGGAGCTGTTTTTT
cdr3_aa: CASSLAGAGAANTGELFF

cdr3_length: 15
clone_size: NA
j_call: TRBJ1-1
d_call: NA
v_call: TRBV5-1
cdr3_nt: TGCGCCAGCAGCTCTTGGGTTCAAGGGGGCACTGAAGCTTTCTTT
cdr3_aa: CASSSWVQGGTEAFF

cdr3_length: 18
clone_size: NA
j_call: TRBJ2-5
d_call: TRBD2
v_call: TRBV6-2/TRBV6-3
cdr3_nt: TGTGCCAGCAGCCTCACGCCCTCTAGCGGGGGGAACGTTTTGTCCCAGTACTTC
cdr3_aa: CASSLTPSSGGNVLSQYF

cdr3_length: 15
clone_size: NA
j_call: TRBJ1-6
d_call: NA
v_call: TRBV7-9
cdr3_nt: TGTGCCAGCAGCTGGGAGGACATATCTCCCTCACCCCTCCACTTT
cdr3_aa: CASSWEDISPSPLHF

cdr3_length: 16
clone_size: once
j_call: TRBJ1-2
d_call: NA
v_call: TRBV25-1
cdr3_nt: TGTGCCAGCAGTGAATCTGGGGGGGCGCGGTACTATGGCTACACCTTC
cdr3_aa: CASSESGGARYYGYTF

cdr3_length: 13
clone_size: NA
j_call: TRBJ1-1
d_call: NA
v_call: TRBV27
cdr3_nt: TGTGCCAGCAGATTTGTAGGGGGCACTGAAGCTTTCTTT
cdr3_aa: CASRFVGGTEAFF

cdr3_length: 15
clone_size: NA
j_call: TRBJ1-6
d_call: TRBD1
v_call: TRBV6-5
cdr3_nt: TGTGCCAGCAGACCGGGACAGACTAATAATTCACCCCTCCACTTT
cdr3_aa: CASRPGQTNNSPLHF

cdr3_length: 14
clone_size: NA
j_call: TRBJ2-7
d_call: TRBD1
v_call: TRBV18
cdr3_nt: TGTGCCAGCTCACGCGACAGGGGTCTACTCTTCTTGGACTTC
cdr3_aa: CASSRDRGLLFLDF

cdr3_length: 14
clone_size: NA
j_call: TRBJ1-5
d_call: NA
v_call: TRBV7-3
cdr3_nt: TGTGCCAGCAGCTTAACCAGGGTCAATCAGCCCCAGCATTTT
cdr3_aa: CASSLTRVNQPQHF

cdr3_length: 16
clone_size: NA
j_call: TRBJ2-3
d_call: TRBD2
v_call: TRBV18
cdr3_nt: TGTGCCAGCTCCCCGGCTAGCGGGATTAGCACAGATACGCAGTATTTT
cdr3_aa: CASSPASGISTDTQYF

cdr3_length: 14
clone_size: NA
j_call: TRBJ1-5
d_call: NA
v_call: TRBV10-3
cdr3_nt: TGTGCCATCAGTGGAGGTCAGCCAGATCAGCCCCAGCATTTT
cdr3_aa: CAISGGQPDQPQHF

cdr3_length: 14
clone_size: NA
j_call: TRBJ2-1
d_call: TRBD2
v_call: TRBV29-1
cdr3_nt: TGCAGCGTTTACTCTAGCGGGAGTCGGAATGAGCAGTTCTTC
cdr3_aa: CSVYSSGSRNEQFF

cdr3_length: 16
clone_size: once
j_call: TRBJ2-1
d_call: TRBD2
v_call: TRBV28
cdr3_nt: TGTGCCAGCAGTACGTTGGGACTAGCGGGAGTGGATGAGCAGTTCTTC
cdr3_aa: CASSTLGLAGVDEQFF

cdr3_length: 14
clone_size: NA
j_call: TRBJ1-2
d_call: TRBD1
v_call: TRBV2
cdr3_nt: TGTGCCAGCAGTCTGGGACAGAACGACTATGGCTACACCTTC
cdr3_aa: CASSLGQNDYGYTF

cdr3_length: 15
clone_size: NA
j_call: TRBJ2-7
d_call: TRBD1
v_call: TRBV18
cdr3_nt: TGTGCCAGCTCACCTTCGGGACAGGCTACCTACGAGCAGTACTTC
cdr3_aa: CASSPSGQATYEQYF

cdr3_length: 13
clone_size: once
j_call: TRBJ2-1
d_call: NA
v_call: TRBV27
cdr3_nt: TGTGCCAGCAGTTTGTATCCCTACAATGAGCAGTTCTTC
cdr3_aa: CASSLYPYNEQFF

cdr3_length: 18
clone_size: NA
j_call: TRBJ1-5
d_call: TRBD1
v_call: TRBV4-3
cdr3_nt: TGCGCCAGCAGCCAAGGGCGAGGACAGGGGGCGGCAAATCAGCCCCAGCATTTT
cdr3_aa: CASSQGRGQGAANQPQHF

cdr3_length: 15
clone_size: NA
j_call: TRBJ2-7
d_call: NA
v_call: TRBV23-1
cdr3_nt: TGCGCCAGCAGTCATCCTCCTCCCTACCCCTACGAGCAGTACTTC
cdr3_aa: CASSHPPPYPYEQYF

cdr3_length: 12
clone_size: NA
j_call: TRBJ1-4
d_call: TRBD1
v_call: TRBV7-8
cdr3_nt: TGTGCCAGCAGCTTAGCCAGGGGGGAACTGTTTTTT
cdr3_aa: CASSLARGELFF

cdr3_length: 13
clone_size: NA
j_call: TRBJ2-5
d_call: NA
v_call: TRBV18
cdr3_nt: TGTGCCAGCTCACCAGGAGGGGCGGAGACCCAGTACTTC
cdr3_aa: CASSPGGAETQYF

cdr3_length: 15
clone_size: once
j_call: TRBJ2-1
d_call: TRBD2
v_call: TRBV7-8
cdr3_nt: TGTGCCAGCAGCCCCCGACTAGCGGGAGACAATGAGCAGTTCTTC
cdr3_aa: CASSPRLAGDNEQFF

cdr3_length: 14
clone_size: NA
j_call: TRBJ1-5
d_call: NA
v_call: TRBV28
cdr3_nt: TGTGCCAGCAGCATTCAGTTTGGAGGTCAGCCCCAGCATTTT
cdr3_aa: CASSIQFGGQPQHF

cdr3_length: 13
clone_size: once
j_call: TRBJ2-1
d_call: NA
v_call: TRBV12-3/TRBV12-4
cdr3_nt: TGTGCCAGCTCCGGGCGGGCCTACAATGAGCAGTTCTTC
cdr3_aa: CASSGRAYNEQFF

cdr3_length: 17
clone_size: NA
j_call: TRBJ2-7
d_call: TRBD2
v_call: TRBV7-9
cdr3_nt: TGTGCCAGCAGCTCAGGAGTAGCGGGACCTCCTTCGGACGAGCAGTACTTC
cdr3_aa: CASSSGVAGPPSDEQYF

cdr3_length: 16
clone_size: NA
j_call: TRBJ1-2
d_call: TRBD1
v_call: TRBV15
cdr3_nt: TGTGCCACCAGCAGAGGGGGTAAGGACAGGGACGATGGCTACACCTTC
cdr3_aa: CATSRGGKDRDDGYTF